This T cell receptor beta chain was identified during a study of blood T cells in healthy people across ages. V lost 6 bases to trimming and J lost 5 bases, with 16 bases between them. The CDR3 runs to 14 residues. A second PCR of about 6 to 12 cycles used a sample-barcoded 5' primer and a J-beta primer mix. TCRdb ran MiXCR on the 5' RACE reads and lists one entry per CDR3 protein. The profile shows 800,000 or so distinct CDR3 sequences, around 25% of them singletons. This clonotype was observed a handful of times. These data were likewise used in another study, on T cells of mothers and their children. Per that study: Around 3 million TCR beta reads per child versus over 9 million per mother. No T cell clones of persistent microchimeric origin were detected.

This receptor was identified in a boy aged 5-17 years in good health. V is TRBV12-3 or TRBV12-4 and J is TRBJ1-2; a possible D gene is TRBD1 (5 bases). Sequenced input: blood. The CDR3 spells CASRDGTTKYGYTF. In DNA, the CDR3 is TGTGCCAGCAGAGATGGGACGACGAAATATGGCTACACCTTC.